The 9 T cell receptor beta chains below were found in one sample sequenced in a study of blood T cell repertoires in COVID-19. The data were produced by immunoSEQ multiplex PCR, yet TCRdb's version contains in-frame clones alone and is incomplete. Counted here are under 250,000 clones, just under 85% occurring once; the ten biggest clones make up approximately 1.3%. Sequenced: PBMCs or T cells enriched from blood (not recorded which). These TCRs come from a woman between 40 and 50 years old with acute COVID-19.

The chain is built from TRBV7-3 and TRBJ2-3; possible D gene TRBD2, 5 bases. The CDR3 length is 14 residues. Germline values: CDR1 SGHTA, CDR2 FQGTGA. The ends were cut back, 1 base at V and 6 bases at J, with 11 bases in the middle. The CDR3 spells CASSLIAYGDTQYF. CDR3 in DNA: TGTGCCAGCAGCTTAATAGCGTATGGGGATACGCAGTATTTT.

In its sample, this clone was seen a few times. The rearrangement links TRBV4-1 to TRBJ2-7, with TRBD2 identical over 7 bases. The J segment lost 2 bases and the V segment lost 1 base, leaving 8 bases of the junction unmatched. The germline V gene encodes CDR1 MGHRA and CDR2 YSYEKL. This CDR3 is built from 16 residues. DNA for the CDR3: TGCGCCAGCAGCCAAGCAGACTCGACTAGCACCTACGAGCAGTACTTC. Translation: CASSQADSTSTYEQYF.

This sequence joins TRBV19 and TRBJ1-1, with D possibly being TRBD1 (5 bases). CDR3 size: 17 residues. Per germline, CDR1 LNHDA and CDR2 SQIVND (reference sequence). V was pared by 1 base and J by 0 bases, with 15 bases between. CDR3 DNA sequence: TGTGCCAGTAGTATAGTAGGGGCCGCGAAGATGAACACTGAAGCTTTCTTT. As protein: CASSIVGAAKMNTEAFF.

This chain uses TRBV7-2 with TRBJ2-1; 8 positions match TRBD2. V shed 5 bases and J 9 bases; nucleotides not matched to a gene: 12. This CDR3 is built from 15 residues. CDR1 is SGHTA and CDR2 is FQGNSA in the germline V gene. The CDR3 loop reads CASSPGTSGVSEQFF. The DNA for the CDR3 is TGTGCCAGCAGCCCCGGGACTAGTGGGGTCAGTGAGCAGTTCTTC.

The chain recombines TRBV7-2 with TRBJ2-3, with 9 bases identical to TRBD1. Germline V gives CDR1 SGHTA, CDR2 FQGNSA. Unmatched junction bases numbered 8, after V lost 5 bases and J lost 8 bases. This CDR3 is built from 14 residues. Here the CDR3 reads CASSTGTGKGTQYF. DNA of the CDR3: TGTGCCAGCAGCACTGGGACAGGGAAGGGTACGCAGTATTTT.

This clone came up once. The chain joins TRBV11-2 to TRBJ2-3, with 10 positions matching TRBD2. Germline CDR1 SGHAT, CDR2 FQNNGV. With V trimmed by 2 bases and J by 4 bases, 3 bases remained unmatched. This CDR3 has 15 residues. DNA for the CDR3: TGTGCCAGCAGCTTACTAGCGGGGGTGCCAGATACGCAGTATTTT. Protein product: CASSLLAGVPDTQYF.

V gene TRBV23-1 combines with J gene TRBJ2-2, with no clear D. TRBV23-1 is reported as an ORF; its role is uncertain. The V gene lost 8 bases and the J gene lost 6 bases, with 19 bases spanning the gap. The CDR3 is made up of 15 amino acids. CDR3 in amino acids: CASPKGQELAGELFF. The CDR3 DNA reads TGCGCCAGCCCCAAAGGTCAGGAACTGGCCGGGGAGCTGTTTTTT.

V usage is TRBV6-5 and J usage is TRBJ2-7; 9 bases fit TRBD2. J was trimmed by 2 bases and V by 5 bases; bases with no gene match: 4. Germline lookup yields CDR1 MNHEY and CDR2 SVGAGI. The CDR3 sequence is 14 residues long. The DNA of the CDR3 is TGTGCCAGCAGTCAACTAGCGGGTCCCTACGAGCAGTACTTC. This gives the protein CASSQLAGPYEQYF.

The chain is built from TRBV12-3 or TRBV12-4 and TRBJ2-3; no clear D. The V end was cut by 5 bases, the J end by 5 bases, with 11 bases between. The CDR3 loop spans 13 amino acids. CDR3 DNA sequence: TGTGCCAGCAGTCCTCTTACCGGAGATACGCAGTATTTT. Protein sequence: CASSPLTGDTQYF.